This T cell receptor beta chain was found in a study of T cell responses to AZD1222 COVID-19 vaccine (dated by TCRdb to the early 2020s). About the full investigation: AZD1222 recipients given second doses at about 4 weeks or at about 12 weeks were pooled, since spike-specific TCR depth and breadth were not found to differ between the two schedules. Trial participants were enrolled into age subgroups of 18-55, 56-69 and 70-plus years, which contained 148, 28 and 57 TCR-sequenced participants, respectively. A total of 230 to 250 trial participants underwent TCR sequencing, of whom approximately 210 received two doses of AZD1222 and around 25 received two doses of the MenACWY control vaccine. Overall study results and their limits: Participants were mostly white British and included more females than males, and it was suggested by the authors that clonal diversity may have been underestimated. CD4 TCRs associated with the vaccine covered the entire spike protein, and the dominant responses were in regions 160-218 and 743-854. Conclusions about previously exposed vaccinees were limited because only six AZD1222 recipients were SARS-CoV-2 seropositive at baseline. Because no day 14 peak-response samples were available, repertoires were characterized only after the peak T cell response. After two AZD1222 doses, spike-specific TCR breadth and depth were significantly higher than at day 0 and than in MenACWY recipients. In the small 56-69-year group, the increase in depth fell short of significance, most likely because of low power. Reportedly, almost half of the unique spike-specific TCRs recognized epitopes lying outside the regions that are mutated in the B.1.351 and B.1.1.7 variants.

The CDR3 regions of human TCRbeta chains were analyzed by immunosequencing. In the authors' own workflow: Repertoire TCRs were matched against a reference library of SARS-CoV-2-specific TCRs generated with the MIRA antigen-specificity platform. Breadth was defined as the fraction of unique TCRs that were SARS-CoV-2-associated. Depth was defined as the fraction of total T cells that were SARS-CoV-2-associated. Using the MIRA data, every spike-specific TCR was mapped to the spike region that the TCR reacted to and assigned to either a CD4 or a CD8 class. Log10-transformed breadth and depth values were compared by one-way ANOVA with Sidak's multiple comparisons tests. In its TCRdb copy, this immuneACCESS table keeps in-frame sequences only and misses some clones. Where compared with another copy, unresolved V genes explain less than half of these, and the others have no known cause. The V and J calls and clone size come from that table; D and trimming were worked out from the DNA. Here the sample has more than 85,000 clones; about nine tenths occur a single time. In total, the top ten clones hold roughly 7.5% of the sample.

V is shortened by 0 bases, J by 5 bases, and the region joining them spans 9 bases. From its cysteine to its phenylalanine, the CDR3 spans 14 amino acids. Only the CDR3 region is kept as DNA, spanning 42 bases read in frame from base 1. CDR1 and CDR2 (SGHRS, YFSETQ) derive from the germline V gene. As regards this clone: It lacks a known antigen. Nothing much larger sits one base from this clone, and base qualities are not available.

The time point label of this sample denotes: baseline before first vaccination. Samples from vaccinated people were obtained from the UK trials COV001 and COV002, which included a single-blind randomized controlled phase 2/3 trial of AZD1222 (ChAdOx1 nCoV-19) in healthy adults. For TCRbeta chain sequencing, PBMC samples from trial participants were taken at day 0 and at day 28 after the second dose. The chain uses TRBV5-1 and TRBJ1-5, with the D gene call left open. The specimen was peripheral blood, collected on day 0 of AZD1222 vaccination. The clonotype originates from an adult in good health. CDR3 region: CASSLGARDQPQHF. The base sequence is TGCGCCAGCAGCTTGGGGGCTAGGGATCAGCCCCAGCATTTT.